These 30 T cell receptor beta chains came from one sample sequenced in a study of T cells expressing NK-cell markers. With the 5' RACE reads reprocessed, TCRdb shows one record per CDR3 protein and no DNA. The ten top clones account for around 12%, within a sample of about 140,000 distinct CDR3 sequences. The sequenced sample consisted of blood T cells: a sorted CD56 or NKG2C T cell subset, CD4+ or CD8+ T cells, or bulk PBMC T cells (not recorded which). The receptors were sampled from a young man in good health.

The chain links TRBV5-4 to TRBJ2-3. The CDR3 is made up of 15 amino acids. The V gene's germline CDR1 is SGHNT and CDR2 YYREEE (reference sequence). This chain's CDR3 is CASSFKVESTDTQYF.

The CDR3 spells CASSGSSGLVDEQFF. The chain employs TRBV6-1 and TRBJ2-1; TCRdb returns TRBD2, unconfirmable since there is no DNA. The germline gives CDR1 MNHNS, CDR2 SASEGT. This CDR3 has 15 residues.

The CDR3: CASRDGLAGVSVEQYF. The rearrangement joins TRBV28 to TRBJ2-7; TCRdb lists TRBD2, though no DNA is available to test this call. CDR3 length: 16 residues. Germline CDR1 MDHEN, CDR2 SYDVKM. Using reference TRBV28 and TRBJ2-7 for the parts outside the CDR3, the full variable domain is DVKVTQSSRYLVKRTGEKVFLECVQDMDHENMFWYRQDPGLGLRLIYFSYDVKMKEKGDIPEGYSVSREKKERFSLILESASTNQTSMYLCASRDGLAGVSVEQYFGPGTRLTVT.

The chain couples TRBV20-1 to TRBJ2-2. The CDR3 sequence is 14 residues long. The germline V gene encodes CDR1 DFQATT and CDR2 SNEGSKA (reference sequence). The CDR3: CSARDFGGTGELFF.

CDR3 residues: CASSRPEESYNEQFF. The chain combines TRBV7-2 with TRBJ2-1. Germline V CDR1 and CDR2: SGHTA, FQGNSA. This CDR3 is built from 15 residues.

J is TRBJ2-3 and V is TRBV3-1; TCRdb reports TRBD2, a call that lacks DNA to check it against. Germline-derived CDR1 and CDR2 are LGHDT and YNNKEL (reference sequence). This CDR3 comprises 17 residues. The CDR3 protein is CASSQDRTWRSTDTQYF.

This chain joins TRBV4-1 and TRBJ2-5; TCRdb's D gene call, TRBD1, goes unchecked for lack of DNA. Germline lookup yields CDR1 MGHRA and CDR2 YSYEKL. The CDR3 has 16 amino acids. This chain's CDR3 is CASSRPRQGREETQYF.

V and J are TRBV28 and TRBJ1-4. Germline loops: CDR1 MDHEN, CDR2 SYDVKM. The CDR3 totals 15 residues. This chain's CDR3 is CASSLTSGLREKLFF.

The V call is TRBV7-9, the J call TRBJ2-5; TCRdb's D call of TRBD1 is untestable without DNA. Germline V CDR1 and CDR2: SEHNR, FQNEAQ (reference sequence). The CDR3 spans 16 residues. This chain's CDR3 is CASSPNFPGPQETQYF.

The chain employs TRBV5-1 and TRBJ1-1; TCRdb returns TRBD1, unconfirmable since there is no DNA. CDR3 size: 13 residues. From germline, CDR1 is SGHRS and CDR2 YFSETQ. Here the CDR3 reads CASSFGQPWEAFF.

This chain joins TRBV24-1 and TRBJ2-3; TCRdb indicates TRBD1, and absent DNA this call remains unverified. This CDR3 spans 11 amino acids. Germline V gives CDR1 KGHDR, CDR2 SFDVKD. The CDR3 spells CATRRGDTQYF.

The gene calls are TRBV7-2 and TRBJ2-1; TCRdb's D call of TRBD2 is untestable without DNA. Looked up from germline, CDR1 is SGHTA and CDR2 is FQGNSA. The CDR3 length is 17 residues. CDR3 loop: CASSDMRGAGAFNEQFF.

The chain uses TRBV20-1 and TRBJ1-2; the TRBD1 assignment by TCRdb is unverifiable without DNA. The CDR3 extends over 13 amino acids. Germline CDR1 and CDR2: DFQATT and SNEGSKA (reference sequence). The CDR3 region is CSAETGVGYGYTF.

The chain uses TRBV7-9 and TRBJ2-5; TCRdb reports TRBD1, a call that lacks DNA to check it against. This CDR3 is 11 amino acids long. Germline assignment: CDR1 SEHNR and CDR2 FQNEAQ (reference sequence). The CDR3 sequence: CASSPGQVQYF.

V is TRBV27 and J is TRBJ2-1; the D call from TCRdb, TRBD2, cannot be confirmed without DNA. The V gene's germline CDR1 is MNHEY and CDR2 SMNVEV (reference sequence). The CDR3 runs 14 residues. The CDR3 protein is CASNRLADYNEQFF.

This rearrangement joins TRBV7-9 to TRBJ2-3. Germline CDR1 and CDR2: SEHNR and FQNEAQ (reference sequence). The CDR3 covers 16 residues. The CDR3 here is CASSSVGWDPTDTQYF.

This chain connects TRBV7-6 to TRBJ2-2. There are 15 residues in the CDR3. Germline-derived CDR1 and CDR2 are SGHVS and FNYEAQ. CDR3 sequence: CASSLSPSLSGELFF.

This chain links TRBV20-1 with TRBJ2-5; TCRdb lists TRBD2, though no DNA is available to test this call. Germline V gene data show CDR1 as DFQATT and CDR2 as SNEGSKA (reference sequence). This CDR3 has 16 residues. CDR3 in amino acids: CSARQVAGPPQETQYF.

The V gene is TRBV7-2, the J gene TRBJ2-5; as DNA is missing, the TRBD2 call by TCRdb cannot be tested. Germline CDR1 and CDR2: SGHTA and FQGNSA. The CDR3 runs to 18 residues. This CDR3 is CASSLPSGVNPYPETQYF.

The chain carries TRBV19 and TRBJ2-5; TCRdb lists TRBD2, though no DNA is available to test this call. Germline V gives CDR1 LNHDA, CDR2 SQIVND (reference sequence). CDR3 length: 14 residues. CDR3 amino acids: CASKGQLVQETQYF.

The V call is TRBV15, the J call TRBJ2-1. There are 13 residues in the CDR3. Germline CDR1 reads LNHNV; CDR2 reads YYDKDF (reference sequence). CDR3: CATSRESLDEQFF.

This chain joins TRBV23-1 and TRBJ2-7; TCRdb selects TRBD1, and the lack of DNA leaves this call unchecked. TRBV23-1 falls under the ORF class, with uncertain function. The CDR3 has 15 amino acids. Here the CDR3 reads CASHGDAAHSYEQYF.

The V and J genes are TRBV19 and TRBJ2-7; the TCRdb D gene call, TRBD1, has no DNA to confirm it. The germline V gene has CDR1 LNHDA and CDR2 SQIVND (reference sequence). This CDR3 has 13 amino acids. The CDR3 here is CASNEGMNSEQYF.

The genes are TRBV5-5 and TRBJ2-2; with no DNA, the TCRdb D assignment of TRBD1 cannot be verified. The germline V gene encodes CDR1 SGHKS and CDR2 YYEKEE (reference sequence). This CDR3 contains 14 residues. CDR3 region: CASSLGDRTGELFF.

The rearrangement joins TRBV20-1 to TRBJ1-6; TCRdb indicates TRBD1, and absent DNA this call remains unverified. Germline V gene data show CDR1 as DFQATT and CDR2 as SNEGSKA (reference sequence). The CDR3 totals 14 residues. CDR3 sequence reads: CSAVDRVYNSPLHF.

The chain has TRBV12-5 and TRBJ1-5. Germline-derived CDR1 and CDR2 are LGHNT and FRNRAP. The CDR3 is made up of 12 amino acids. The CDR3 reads CASGLVDQPQHF.

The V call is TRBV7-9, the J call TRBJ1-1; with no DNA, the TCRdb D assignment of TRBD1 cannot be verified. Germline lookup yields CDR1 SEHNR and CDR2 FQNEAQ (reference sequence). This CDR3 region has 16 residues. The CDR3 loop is CASSLGTVNMNTEAFF.

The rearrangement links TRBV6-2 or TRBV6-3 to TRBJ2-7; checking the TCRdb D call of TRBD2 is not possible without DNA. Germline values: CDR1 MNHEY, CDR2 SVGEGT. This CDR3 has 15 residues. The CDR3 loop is CASSFERDYLYEQYF.

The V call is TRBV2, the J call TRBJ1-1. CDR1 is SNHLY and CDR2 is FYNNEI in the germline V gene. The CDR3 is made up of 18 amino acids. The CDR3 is CASSEREGFLTDPIGAFF.

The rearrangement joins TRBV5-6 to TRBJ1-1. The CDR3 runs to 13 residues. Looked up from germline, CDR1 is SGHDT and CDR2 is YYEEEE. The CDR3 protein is CASSAAFSAEAFF.